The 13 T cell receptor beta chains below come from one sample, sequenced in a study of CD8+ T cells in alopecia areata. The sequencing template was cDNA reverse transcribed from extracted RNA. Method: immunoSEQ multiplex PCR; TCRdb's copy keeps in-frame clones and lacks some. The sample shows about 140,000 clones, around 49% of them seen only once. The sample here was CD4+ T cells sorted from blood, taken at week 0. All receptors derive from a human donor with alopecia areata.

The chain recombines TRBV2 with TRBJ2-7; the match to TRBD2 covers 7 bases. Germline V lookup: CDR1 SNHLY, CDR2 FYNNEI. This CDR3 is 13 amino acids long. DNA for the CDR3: TGTGCGGGAGGGTTGGGGGAAAACTACGAGCAGTACTTC. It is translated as CAGGLGENYEQYF.

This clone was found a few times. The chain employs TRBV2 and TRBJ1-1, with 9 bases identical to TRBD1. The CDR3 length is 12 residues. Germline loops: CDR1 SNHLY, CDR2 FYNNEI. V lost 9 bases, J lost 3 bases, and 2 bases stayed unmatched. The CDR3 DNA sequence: TGTGCCAGAAGGACAGGGGACACTGAAGCTTTCTTT. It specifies CARRTGDTEAFF.

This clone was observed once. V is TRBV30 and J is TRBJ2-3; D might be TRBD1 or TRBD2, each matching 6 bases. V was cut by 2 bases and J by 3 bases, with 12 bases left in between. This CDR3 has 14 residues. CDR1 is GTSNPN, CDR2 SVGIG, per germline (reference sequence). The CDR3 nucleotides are TGTGCCTGGAGTCTGGGGGGCGCGACAGATACGCAGTATTTT. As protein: CAWSLGGATDTQYF.

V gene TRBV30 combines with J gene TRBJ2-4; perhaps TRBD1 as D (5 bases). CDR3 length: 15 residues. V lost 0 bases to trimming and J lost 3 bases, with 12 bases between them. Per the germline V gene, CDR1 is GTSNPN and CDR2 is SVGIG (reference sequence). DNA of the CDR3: TGTGCCTGGAGTGTAGGGGTGTGGGGCAAAAACATTCAGTACTTC. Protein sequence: CAWSVGVWGKNIQYF.

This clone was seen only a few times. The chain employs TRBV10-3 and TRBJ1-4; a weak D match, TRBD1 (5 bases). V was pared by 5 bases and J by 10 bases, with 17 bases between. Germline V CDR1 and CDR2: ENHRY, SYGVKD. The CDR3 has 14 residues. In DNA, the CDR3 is TGTGCCATCAGTACCTCGGAACCGGGGGGAAAACTGTTTTTT. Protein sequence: CAISTSEPGGKLFF.

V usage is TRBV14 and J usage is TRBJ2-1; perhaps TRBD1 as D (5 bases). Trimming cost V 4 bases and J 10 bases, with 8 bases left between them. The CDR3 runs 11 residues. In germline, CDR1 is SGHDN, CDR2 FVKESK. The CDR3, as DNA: TGTGCCAGCAGCCGACAGAAGGAGCAGTTCTTC. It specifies CASSRQKEQFF.

Here the CDR3 reads CASSFGQEALYEQYF. CDR3 DNA: TGTGCCAGCAGCTTTGGACAGGAGGCGCTCTACGAGCAGTACTTC. The chain employs TRBV7-9 and TRBJ2-7; 7 nucleotides align to TRBD1. Trimming cost V 3 bases and J 3 bases; bases outside gene matches: 8. This CDR3 is 15 amino acids long. CDR1 SEHNR and CDR2 FQNEAQ come from the germline V gene (reference sequence).

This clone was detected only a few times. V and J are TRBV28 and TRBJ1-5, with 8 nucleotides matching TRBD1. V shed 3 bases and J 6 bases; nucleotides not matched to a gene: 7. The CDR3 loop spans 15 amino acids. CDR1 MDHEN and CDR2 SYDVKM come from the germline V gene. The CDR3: CASSLDRVGGQPQHF. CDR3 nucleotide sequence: TGTGCCAGCAGTTTGGACAGGGTAGGCGGTCAGCCCCAGCATTTT.

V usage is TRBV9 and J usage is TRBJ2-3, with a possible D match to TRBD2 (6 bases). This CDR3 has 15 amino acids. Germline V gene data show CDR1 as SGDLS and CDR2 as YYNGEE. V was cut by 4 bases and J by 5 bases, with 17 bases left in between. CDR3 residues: CASSPTGTWGDTQYF. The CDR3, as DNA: TGTGCCAGCAGCCCGACCGGGACTTGGGGAGATACGCAGTATTTT. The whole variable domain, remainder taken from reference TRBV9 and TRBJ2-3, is DSGVTQTPKHLITATGQRVTLRCSPRSGDLSVYWYQQSLDQGLQFLIQYYNGEERAKGNILERFSAQQFPDLHSELNLSSLELGDSALYFCASSPTGTWGDTQYFGPGTRLTVL.

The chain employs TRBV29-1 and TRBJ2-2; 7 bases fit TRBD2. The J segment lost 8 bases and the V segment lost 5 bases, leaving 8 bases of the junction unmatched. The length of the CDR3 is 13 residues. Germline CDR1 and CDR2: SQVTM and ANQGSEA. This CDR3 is CSVLSGGLGELFF. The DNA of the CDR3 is TGCAGCGTTTTGTCGGGAGGTTTGGGGGAGCTGTTTTTT.

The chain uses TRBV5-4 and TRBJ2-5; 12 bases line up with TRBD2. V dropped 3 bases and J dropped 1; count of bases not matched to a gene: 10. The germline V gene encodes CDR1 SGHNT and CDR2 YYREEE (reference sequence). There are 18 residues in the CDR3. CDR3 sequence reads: CASSWGASGRASQETQYF. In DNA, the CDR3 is TGTGCCAGCAGCTGGGGGGCTAGCGGGAGGGCCTCCCAAGAGACCCAGTACTTC. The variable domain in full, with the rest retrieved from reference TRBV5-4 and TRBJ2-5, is ETGVTQSPTHLIKTRGQQVTLRCSSQSGHNTVSWYQQALGQGPQFIFQYYREEENGRGNFPPRFSGLQFPNYSSELNVNALELDDSALYLCASSWGASGRASQETQYFGPGTRLLVL.

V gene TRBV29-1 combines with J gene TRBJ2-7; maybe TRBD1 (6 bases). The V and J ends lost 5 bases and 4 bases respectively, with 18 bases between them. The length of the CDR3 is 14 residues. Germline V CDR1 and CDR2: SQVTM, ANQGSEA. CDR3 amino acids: CSVYTGRRPYEQYF. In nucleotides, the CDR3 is TGCAGCGTTTACACAGGGCGCCGACCTTACGAGCAGTACTTC.

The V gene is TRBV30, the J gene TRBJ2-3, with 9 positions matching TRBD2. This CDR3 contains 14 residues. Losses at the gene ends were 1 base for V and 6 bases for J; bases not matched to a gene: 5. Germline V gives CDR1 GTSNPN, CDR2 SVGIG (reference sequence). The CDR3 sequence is CAWSGGRAGDTQYF. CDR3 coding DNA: TGTGCCTGGAGTGGCGGGAGGGCAGGTGATACGCAGTATTTT.